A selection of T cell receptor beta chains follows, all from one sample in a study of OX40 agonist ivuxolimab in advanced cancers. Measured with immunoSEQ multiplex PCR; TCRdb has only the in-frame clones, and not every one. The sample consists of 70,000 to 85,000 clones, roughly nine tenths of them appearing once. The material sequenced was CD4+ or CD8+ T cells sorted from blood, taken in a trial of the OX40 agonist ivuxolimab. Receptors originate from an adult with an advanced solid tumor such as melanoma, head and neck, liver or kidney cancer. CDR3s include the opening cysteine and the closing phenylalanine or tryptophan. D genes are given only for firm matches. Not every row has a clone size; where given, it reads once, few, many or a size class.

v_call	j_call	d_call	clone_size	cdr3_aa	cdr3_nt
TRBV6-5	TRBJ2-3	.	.	CASNKINTDTQYF	TGTGCCAGCAACAAGATCAACACAGATACGCAGTATTTT
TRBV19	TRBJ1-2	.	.	CASSIDLRGLGDGYTF	TGTGCCAGTAGTATAGATCTCCGGGGGCTGGGGGATGGCTACACCTTC
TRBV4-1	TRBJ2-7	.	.	CASRQGGADLSGEQYF	TGCGCCAGCAGACAGGGGGGGGCCGATTTGTCCGGCGAGCAGTACTTC
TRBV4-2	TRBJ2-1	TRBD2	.	CASSQDIGASGRNEQFF	TGTGCCAGCAGCCAAGATATTGGGGCTAGCGGGAGGAATGAGCAGTTCTTC
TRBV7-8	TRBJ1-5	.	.	CASSFTGSNQPQHF	TGTGCCAGCAGCTTTACAGGGAGCAATCAGCCCCAGCATTTT
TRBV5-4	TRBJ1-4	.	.	CASSFQGQNEKLFF	TGTGCCAGCAGCTTCCAGGGTCAGAATGAAAAACTGTTTTTT
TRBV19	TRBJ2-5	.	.	CASSIYGGPGETQYF	TGTGCCAGTAGTATCTACGGGGGGCCGGGGGAGACCCAGTACTTC
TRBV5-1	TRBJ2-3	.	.	CASSSTGTSTDTQYF	TGCGCCAGCAGCTCGACAGGGACTAGCACAGATACGCAGTATTTT
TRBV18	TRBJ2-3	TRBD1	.	CASSPDRVVNTQYF	TGTGCCAGCTCACCTGACAGGGTGGTAAATACGCAGTATTTT
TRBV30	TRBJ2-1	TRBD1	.	CAWRGQGARNEQFF	TGTGCCTGGAGGGGACAGGGGGCACGGAATGAGCAGTTCTTC
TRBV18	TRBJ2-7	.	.	CASSPNYEQYF	TGTGCCAGCTCACCCAACTACGAGCAGTACTTC
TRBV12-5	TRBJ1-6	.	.	CASGKNETYYNSPLHF	TGTGCTAGTGGTAAAAATGAGACATACTATAATTCACCCCTCCACTTT
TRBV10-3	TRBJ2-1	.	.	CATSLETHEQFF	TGTGCCACCAGCCTAGAAACCCATGAGCAGTTCTTC
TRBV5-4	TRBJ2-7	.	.	CASSLGGRGPVYEQYF	TGTGCCAGCAGCTTGGGTGGGAGGGGGCCCGTCTACGAGCAGTACTTC
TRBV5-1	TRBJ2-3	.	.	CASSPQGDTQYF	TGCGCCAGCAGCCCACAGGGAGATACGCAGTATTTT
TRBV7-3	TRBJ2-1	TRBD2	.	CASSPGLAGSNEQFF	TGTGCCAGCAGCCCGGGACTAGCGGGAAGTAATGAGCAGTTCTTC
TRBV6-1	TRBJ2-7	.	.	CASRATGSEQYF	TGTGCCAGCAGAGCCACAGGGTCCGAGCAGTACTTC
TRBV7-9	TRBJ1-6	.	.	CASSLNPGDNSPLHF	TGTGCCAGCAGCTTAAACCCGGGGGACAATTCACCCCTCCACTTT
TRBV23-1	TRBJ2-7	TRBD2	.	CASSRGGEGGALRLAGGQEEQYF	TGCGCCAGCAGTCGCGGAGGGGAAGGCGGGGCCCTAAGGCTAGCGGGAGGCCAGGAGGAGCAGTACTTC
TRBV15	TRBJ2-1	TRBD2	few	CATSRGLAGSYNEQFF	TGTGCCACCAGCAGAGGACTAGCGGGCTCCTACAATGAGCAGTTCTTC
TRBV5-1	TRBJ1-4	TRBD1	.	CASSLDRGNEKLFF	TGCGCCAGCAGCCTGGACAGGGGGAATGAAAAACTGTTTTTT
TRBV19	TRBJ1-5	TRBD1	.	CASSIGTGGYQPQHF	TGTGCCAGTAGTATCGGGACAGGGGGCTATCAGCCCCAGCATTTT
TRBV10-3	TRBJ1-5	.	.	CAISEGRGGNQPQHF	TGTGCCATCAGTGAGGGCAGGGGAGGGAATCAGCCCCAGCATTTT
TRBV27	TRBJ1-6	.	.	CASSHYRGQNNSPLHF	TGTGCCAGCAGCCATTACCGCGGACAGAATAATTCACCCCTCCACTTT
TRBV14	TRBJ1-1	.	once	CASSRLRGGGTEAFF	TGTGCCAGCAGCCGCCTGAGGGGGGGAGGCACTGAAGCTTTCTTT
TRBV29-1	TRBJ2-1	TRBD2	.	CSVRWGGVENEQFF	TGCAGCGTTAGGTGGGGGGGGGTTGAGAATGAGCAGTTCTTC
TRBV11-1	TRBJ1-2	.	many	CASSLEGIGGYTF	TGTGCCAGCAGCTTAGAAGGGATAGGCGGCTACACCTTC
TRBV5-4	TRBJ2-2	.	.	CASSATSSNTGELFF	TGTGCCAGCAGCGCTACCTCGTCGAACACCGGGGAGCTGTTTTTT
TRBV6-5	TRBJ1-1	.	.	CASSSPGFMNTEAFF	TGTGCCAGCAGTTCCCCAGGGTTCATGAACACTGAAGCTTTCTTT
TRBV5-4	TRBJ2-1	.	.	CASSSEWGDEQFF	TGTGCCAGCAGCTCCGAGTGGGGGGATGAGCAGTTCTTC
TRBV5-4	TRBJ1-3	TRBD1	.	CASSLDGTVTNTIYF	TGTGCCAGCAGCTTGGATGGGACAGTGACAAACACCATATATTTT
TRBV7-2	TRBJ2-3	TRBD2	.	CASSLASGGAGDTQYF	TGTGCCAGCAGCTTAGCGAGCGGGGGGGCGGGAGATACGCAGTATTTT
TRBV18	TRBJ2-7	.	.	CASSPNLGTGLYEQYF	TGTGCCAGCTCACCAAATTTAGGAACAGGGCTCTACGAGCAGTACTTC
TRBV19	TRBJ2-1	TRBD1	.	CASSMTGVGEQFF	TGTGCCAGTAGTATGACAGGGGTGGGTGAGCAGTTCTTC
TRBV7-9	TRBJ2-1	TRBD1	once	CASSRQGTINEQFF	TGTGCCAGCAGCCGACAGGGGACAATCAATGAGCAGTTCTTC
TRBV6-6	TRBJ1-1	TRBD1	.	CASSPGQGNTEAFF	TGTGCCAGCAGTCCGGGACAGGGGAACACTGAAGCTTTCTTT
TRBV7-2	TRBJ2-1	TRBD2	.	CASSLALAGTSGSHEQFF	TGTGCCAGCAGCTTAGCGCTTGCCGGGACTAGCGGGAGCCATGAGCAGTTCTTC
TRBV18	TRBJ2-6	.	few	CASSPQEDNVLTF	TGTGCCAGCTCACCCCAAGAAGACAACGTCCTGACTTTC
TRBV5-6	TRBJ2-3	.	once	CASSLAFSTDTQYF	TGTGCCAGCAGCTTGGCCTTTAGCACAGATACGCAGTATTTT
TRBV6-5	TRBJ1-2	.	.	CASSYSNQGGGYTF	TGTGCCAGCAGTTACTCGAACCAGGGCGGAGGCTACACCTTC
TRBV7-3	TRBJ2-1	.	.	CASTQGGEYNEQFF	TGTGCCAGCACCCAGGGGGGGGAATACAATGAGCAGTTCTTC
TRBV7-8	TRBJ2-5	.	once	CASGPPSGLETQYF	TGTGCCAGCGGACCGCCCTCAGGGTTGGAGACCCAGTACTTC
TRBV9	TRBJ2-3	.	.	CASSVGWTSPGTQYF	TGTGCCAGCAGCGTAGGGTGGACCAGTCCGGGTACGCAGTATTTT
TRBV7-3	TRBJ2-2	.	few	CASSSDPGETGELFF	TGTGCCAGCAGCTCGGACCCCGGGGAAACCGGGGAGCTGTTTTTT
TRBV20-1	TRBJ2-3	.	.	CSASGFDTQYF	TGCAGTGCTAGTGGATTTGATACGCAGTATTTT
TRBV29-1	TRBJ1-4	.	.	CSGQAHNEKLFF	TGCAGCGGACAGGCGCATAATGAAAAACTGTTTTTT
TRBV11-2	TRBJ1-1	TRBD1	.	CASSGQGWTEAFF	TGTGCCAGCAGCGGACAGGGATGGACTGAAGCTTTCTTT
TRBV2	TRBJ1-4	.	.	CASSPDRNEKLFF	TGTGCCAGCAGTCCGGACCGGAATGAAAAACTGTTTTTT
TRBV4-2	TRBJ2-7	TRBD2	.	CASSQDGLGSSYEQYF	TGTGCCAGCAGCCAGGACGGACTAGGAAGCTCCTACGAGCAGTACTTC
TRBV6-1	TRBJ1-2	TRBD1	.	CASSVRGLPYGYTF	TGTGCCAGCAGTGTCAGGGGGTTACCCTATGGCTACACCTTC
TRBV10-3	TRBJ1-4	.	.	CATAQLEEKLFF	TGTGCCACCGCTCAATTGGAAGAAAAACTGTTTTTT